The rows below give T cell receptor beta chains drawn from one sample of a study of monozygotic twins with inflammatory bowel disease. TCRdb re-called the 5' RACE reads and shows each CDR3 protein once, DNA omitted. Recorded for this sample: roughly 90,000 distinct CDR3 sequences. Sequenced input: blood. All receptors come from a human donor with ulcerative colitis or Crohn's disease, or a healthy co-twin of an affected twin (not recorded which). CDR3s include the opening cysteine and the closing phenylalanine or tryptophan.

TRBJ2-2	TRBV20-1	CSARDPNQGARGELFF
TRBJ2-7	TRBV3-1	CASSQDRTGEQYF
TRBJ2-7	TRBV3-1	CASSRPGLAGGTIYEQYF
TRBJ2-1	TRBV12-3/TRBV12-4	CASSLNLVGNEQFF
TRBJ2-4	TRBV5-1	CASSFSRQGAAQSVNMQYF
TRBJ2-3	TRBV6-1	CASSPRRTGVTGDTQYF
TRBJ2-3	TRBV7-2	CASSSRLVGADTQYF
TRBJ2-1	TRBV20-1	CSARYGGNNEQFF
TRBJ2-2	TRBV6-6	CATDGFDTGELFF
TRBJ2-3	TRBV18	CASSPQGESTDTQYF
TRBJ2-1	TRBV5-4	CASSFFGAREQFF
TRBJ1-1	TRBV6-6	CASSLSGQGPEAFF
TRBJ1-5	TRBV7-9	CASSSTEFSNQPQHF
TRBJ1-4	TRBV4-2	CASSQKTGGRGEKLFF
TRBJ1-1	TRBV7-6	CASSSWDRLNTEAFF
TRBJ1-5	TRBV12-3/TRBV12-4	CASSFRSRGVVYIQPQHF
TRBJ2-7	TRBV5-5	CASSTGSQGWDVHF
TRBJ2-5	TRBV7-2	CASSLLWETQYF
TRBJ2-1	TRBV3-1	CASSHLGNEQFF
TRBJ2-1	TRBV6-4	CASSTVGTYNEQFF